Presented here are 11 T cell receptor beta chains from one specimen sequenced in a study of shared clonotypes between healthy human individuals. The table came from immunoSEQ multiplex PCR; TCRdb's copy has only in-frame clones and leaves some out. Altogether roughly 2.4 million clones are present, about 94% being singletons, with the ten largest covering approximately 0.13%. Sequenced sample: naive CD4+ T cells sorted from blood. Subset of the sample: CD45RA+ positively selected. The origin of the receptors is a man younger than 35 in good health.

On this clone itself: Other DNA sequences in the same sample also yield this CDR3. The chain joins TRBV6-5 to TRBJ2-7; D is uncertain. CDR1 is MNHEY, CDR2 SVGAGI, per germline. This CDR3 region has 13 residues. Trimming removed 5 bases from V and 3 bases from J, with 11 bases in between. The CDR3: CASSRLGSYEQYF. In DNA, the CDR3 is TGTGCCAGCAGTCGCCTGGGCAGCTACGAGCAGTACTTC.

The CDR3 coding sequence is TGTGCCTGGAGCGGCAGAAACTACGAGCAGTACTTC. It specifies CAWSGRNYEQYF. V gene TRBV30 combines with J gene TRBJ2-7; D is unclear. Germline-derived CDR1 and CDR2 are GTSNPN and SVGIG (reference sequence). The V end lost 3 bases, the J end lost 3 bases, and 9 bases lay between the germline ends. This CDR3 contains 12 residues.

V usage is TRBV10-3 and J usage is TRBJ2-7, with D possibly TRBD2 on 6 matching bases. CDR1 is ENHRY and CDR2 is SYGVKD in the germline V gene. The CDR3 totals 13 residues. The V end was cut by 7 bases, the J end by 3 bases, with 13 bases between. Here the CDR3 reads CAIKEGGSYEQYF. CDR3 DNA sequence: TGTGCCATCAAGGAGGGCGGAAGCTACGAGCAGTACTTC.

Notes on this clone: Other DNA sequences in the same sample also yield this CDR3. This chain uses TRBV6-1 with TRBJ2-7; D remains unclear. This CDR3 is built from 14 residues. Germline V gives CDR1 MNHNS, CDR2 SASEGT. V lost 0 bases to trimming and J lost 3 bases, with 9 bases between them. CDR3 region: CASSEALKGYEQYF. Here the CDR3 DNA reads TGTGCCAGCAGTGAAGCGCTTAAGGGCTACGAGCAGTACTTC.

The chain joins TRBV5-1 to TRBJ1-1; D not certain. The CDR3 totals 15 residues. Trimming removed 0 bases from V and 5 bases from J, with 14 bases in between. The germline gives CDR1 SGHRS, CDR2 YFSETQ. The CDR3 loop is CASSLAPEGITEAFF. For the CDR3, the DNA is TGCGCCAGCAGCTTGGCCCCCGAGGGTATAACTGAAGCTTTCTTT.

This rearrangement joins TRBV14 to TRBJ1-1; 9 nucleotides match TRBD1. The CDR3 has 15 residues. V dropped 4 bases and J dropped 4; count of bases not matched to a gene: 7. Per germline, CDR1 SGHDN and CDR2 FVKESK. CDR3 protein: CASSRLRDRVTEAFF. CDR3 sequence (DNA): TGTGCCAGCAGCCGCCTTCGGGACAGGGTCACTGAAGCTTTCTTT. Drawing the rest from reference TRBV14 and TRBJ1-1, the complete variable domain is EAGVTQFPSHSVIEKGQTVTLRCDPISGHDNLYWYRRVMGKEIKFLLHFVKESKQDESGMPNNRFLAERTGGTYSTLKVQPAELEDSGVYFCASSRLRDRVTEAFFGQGTRLTVV.

The chain couples TRBV4-2 to TRBJ1-1, with 7 bases identical to TRBD1. Germline CDR1 is LGHNA and CDR2 is YNFKEQ. The length of the CDR3 is 15 residues. The V and J ends lost 1 base and 5 bases, in that order; junction bases with no gene match: 7. CDR3 DNA: TGTGCCAGCAGCCAAGGTCATCAGGGGGAAACTGAAGCTTTCTTT. It encodes CASSQGHQGETEAFF.

This clone was found once. The chain links TRBV18 to TRBJ2-5; 7 nucleotides agree with TRBD1. In germline, CDR1 is KGHSH, CDR2 LQKENI. V lost 3 bases, J lost 5 bases, and 6 bases stayed unmatched. The CDR3 contains 14 residues. CDR3: CASSPTTGYETQYF. DNA for the CDR3: TGTGCCAGCTCACCGACGACAGGGTACGAGACCCAGTACTTC. The whole variable domain, filled in from reference TRBV18 and TRBJ2-5, reads NAGVMQNPRHLVRRRGQEARLRCSPMKGHSHVYWYRQLPEEGLKFMVYLQKENIIDESGMPKERFSAEFPKEGPSILRIQQVVRGDSAAYFCASSPTTGYETQYFGPGTRLLVL.

This chain joins TRBV7-9 and TRBJ1-3, with unresolved D. V gave up 8 bases and J gave up 0 bases, with 11 bases separating them. Germline V CDR1 and CDR2: SEHNR, FQNEAQ (reference sequence). The CDR3 consists of 14 residues. The CDR3 is CASVGRGSGNTIYF. For the CDR3, the DNA is TGTGCCAGCGTCGGGCGCGGCTCTGGAAACACCATATATTTT.

This chain links TRBV10-2 with TRBJ1-5; possibly TRBD1 for D (6 bases). V shed 2 bases and J shed 6 bases, with 14 bases lying between them. CDR3 length equals 15 residues. Germline assignment: CDR1 WSHSY and CDR2 SAAADI. For the CDR3, the DNA is TGCGCCAGCAGTGAGCTCGAGAGGGGGACTCAGCCCCAGCATTTT. It yields the protein CASSELERGTQPQHF.

The chain uses TRBV6-1 and TRBJ2-7; 8 bases agree with TRBD1. Germline V gives CDR1 MNHNS, CDR2 SASEGT. J lost 3 bases, V lost 7 bases, and 8 bases had no gene match. The CDR3 length is 14 residues. CDR3 sequence (DNA): TGTGCCAGCACCTCGACAGGGGTGGGCTACGAGCAGTACTTC. Amino acids: CASTSTGVGYEQYF.